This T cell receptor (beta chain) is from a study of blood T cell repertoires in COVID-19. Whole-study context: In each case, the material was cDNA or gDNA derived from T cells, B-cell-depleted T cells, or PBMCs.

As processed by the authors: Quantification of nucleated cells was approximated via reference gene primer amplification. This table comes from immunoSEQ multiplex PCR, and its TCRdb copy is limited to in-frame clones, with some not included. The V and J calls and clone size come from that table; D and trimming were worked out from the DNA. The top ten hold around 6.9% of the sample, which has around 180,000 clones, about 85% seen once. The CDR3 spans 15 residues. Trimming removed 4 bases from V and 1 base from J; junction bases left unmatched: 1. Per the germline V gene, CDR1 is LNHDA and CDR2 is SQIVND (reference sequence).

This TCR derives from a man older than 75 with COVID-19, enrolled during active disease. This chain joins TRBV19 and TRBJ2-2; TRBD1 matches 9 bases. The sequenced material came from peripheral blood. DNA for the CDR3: TGTGCCAGTAGTAGACAGGGGGGGAACACCGGGGAGCTGTTTTTT. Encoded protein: CASSRQGGNTGELFF. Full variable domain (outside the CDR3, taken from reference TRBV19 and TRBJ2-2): DGGITQSPKYLFRKEGQNVTLSCEQNLNHDAMYWYRQDPGQGLRLIYYSQIVNDFQKGDIAEGYSVSREKKESFPLTVTSAQKNPTAFYLCASSRQGGNTGELFFGEGSRLTVL.